This T cell receptor beta chain is from a study of T cell responses to AZD1222 COVID-19 vaccine. Trimming stripped 3 bases from V and 5 bases from J, with 13 bases between. CDR3 length equals 14 residues. Germline CDR1 is MNHEY and CDR2 is SMNVEV (reference sequence). TCRdb's table, derived via immunoSEQ multiplex PCR, lists solely in-frame clones and lacks some. The table lists under 200,000 clones, roughly 94% of them singletons. This chain uses TRBV27 with TRBJ1-1, with D unclear. The input for sequencing was peripheral blood, taken on day 0 of AZD1222 vaccination. This sequence was found in an adult in good health. The CDR3 bases are TGTGCCAGCAGTTTTAAGATGAGCCGGACTGAAGCTTTCTTT. Residues: CASSFKMSRTEAFF.